In its sample, the clone carrying this TCR beta chain was seen a few times. One entry per CDR3 protein, called by TCRdb with MiXCR from the RACE reads. The repertoire holds about 110,000 distinct CDR3 sequences, 34% seen once, with around 2.5% in the top ten. CDR1 is LGHDT and CDR2 is YNNKEL in the germline V gene (reference sequence). This CDR3 contains 14 residues. V was pared by 5 bases and J by 4 bases, with 11 bases between. This record belongs to a study of human T cells and chemical hapten exposure. Time point: patch test 3, about 24 weeks after DPC sensitization. Treatment in this sample: therapeutic diphenylcyclopropenone sensitization with weekly scalp DPC.

The V gene is TRBV3-1, the J gene TRBJ1-4, with D maybe TRBD1 (6 bases). This clonotype was obtained from a man in his forties with alopecia areata. Some clones in this sample may be carry-over from other donors' samples. Source: whole blood, taken in connection with sensitization to the hapten diphenylcyclopropenone (DPC). Here the CDR3 DNA reads TGTGCCAGCAGCAGAACAGGGTATAATGAAAAACTGTTTTTT. Translation: CASSRTGYNEKLFF.